Following are 25 T cell receptor beta chains from one sample sequenced in a study of T cell clones after liver transplantation. Profiled with immunoSEQ multiplex PCR; TCRdb holds only in-frame clones, not every one. The sample carries about 7,900 clones, under 90% recorded once. Sequencing used CD8+ T cells from blood, obtained before liver transplant. The receptors stem from a human donor who received a liver transplant.

The chain joins TRBV7-9 to TRBJ2-3, with 9 bases matching TRBD2. CDR3 size: 15 residues. Trimming cost V 1 base and J 10 bases; bases outside gene matches: 9. From germline, CDR1 is SEHNR and CDR2 FQNEAQ (reference sequence). The CDR3 loop reads CASSLEGLAGKPQYF. The CDR3 coding sequence is TGTGCCAGCAGCTTAGAAGGTCTAGCGGGGAAGCCGCAGTATTTT.

The gene calls are TRBV13 and TRBJ2-1; maybe TRBD1 (6 bases). The germline V and J ends were trimmed by 4 bases and 3 bases, with 7 bases remaining between them. The CDR3 has 13 residues. Germline assignment: CDR1 PRHDT and CDR2 FYEKMQ (reference sequence). The CDR3 is CASSSQGYNEQFF. CDR3 bases: TGTGCCAGCAGCTCACAGGGCTACAATGAGCAGTTCTTC.

V is TRBV25-1 and J is TRBJ1-1; TRBD1 matches 11 bases. With 6 bases clipped from V and 3 bases from J, the junction kept 3 bases outside the gene matches. CDR3 length: 14 residues. Germline assignment: CDR1 MGHDK and CDR2 SYGVNS. The CDR3 spells CASSEGQGDTEAFF. Here the CDR3 DNA reads TGTGCCAGCAGCGAGGGACAGGGGGACACTGAAGCTTTCTTT. Complete variable domain (other parts from reference TRBV25-1 and TRBJ1-1): EADIYQTPRYLVIGTGKKITLECSQTMGHDKMYWYQQDPGMELHLIHYSYGVNSTEKGDLSSESTVSRIRTEHFPLTLESARPSHTSQYLCASSEGQGDTEAFFGQGTRLTVV.

V is TRBV25-1 and J is TRBJ1-6; tentative D call: TRBD1 (5 bases). V was clipped by 5 bases and J by 14 bases, with 19 bases between them. This CDR3 has 14 residues. Germline V gives CDR1 MGHDK, CDR2 SYGVNS. Written as DNA, the CDR3 is TGTGCCAGCAGTACGCGGGACGGTCTTATCACCCTCCACTTT. This translates into CASSTRDGLITLHF.

This chain links TRBV27 with TRBJ2-4, with 8 positions matching TRBD1. The CDR3 extends over 16 amino acids. In germline, CDR1 is MNHEY, CDR2 SMNVEV (reference sequence). Unmatched junction bases numbered 11, after V lost 10 bases and J lost 0 bases. The CDR3 spells CATRTGSPLAKNIQYF. The CDR3, as DNA: TGTGCCACCCGGACAGGGAGCCCTTTAGCCAAAAACATTCAGTACTTC.

This chain links TRBV11-3 with TRBJ2-2; TRBD1 agrees at 7 bases. This CDR3 spans 14 amino acids. Germline V lookup: CDR1 SGHNT, CDR2 YENEEA. V trimming: 4 bases; J trimming: 8 bases; junction bases outside the gene matches: 7. CDR3 nucleotide sequence: TGTGCCAGCAGCTCCGACAGGGTGGGTGGGGAGCTGTTTTTT. Amino acids: CASSSDRVGGELFF.

This clone was seen only a few times. The chain combines TRBV10-3 with TRBJ1-1; a possible D gene is TRBD1 (6 bases). Germline V gene data show CDR1 as ENHRY and CDR2 as SYGVKD. Between the trimmed V and J ends, which lost 10 bases and 0 bases, there was a span of 12 bases. CDR3 length equals 13 residues. CDR3 sequence reads: CATLDRLNTEAFF. CDR3 sequence (DNA): TGTGCCACCCTGGACAGATTGAACACTGAAGCTTTCTTT.

The chain combines TRBV28 with TRBJ2-7; TRBD1 might be the D (5 bases). Trimming pared 3 bases from V and 2 bases from J, leaving 8 bases between. The germline V gene encodes CDR1 MDHEN and CDR2 SYDVKM. The CDR3 has 13 amino acids. This CDR3 is CASSFDSTYEQYF. The CDR3 DNA follows: TGTGCCAGCAGTTTCGACAGCACCTACGAGCAGTACTTC.

This clone was recorded only once. V is TRBV9 and J is TRBJ2-1; TRBD2 aligns across 10 bases. The CDR3 extends over 16 amino acids. Germline loops: CDR1 SGDLS, CDR2 YYNGEE. Trimming at V came to 1 base and at J to 0 bases, leaving 1 base not matched to a gene. CDR3 nucleotides: TGTGCCAGCAGCGTAACTAGCGGGACCTCCTACAATGAGCAGTTCTTC. This codes for CASSVTSGTSYNEQFF.

The chain combines TRBV9 with TRBJ2-2; a weak D match, TRBD1 (7 bases). Between the trimmed V and J ends, which lost 3 bases and 9 bases, there was a span of 21 bases. The CDR3 spans 16 residues. Germline V gives CDR1 SGDLS, CDR2 YYNGEE. The CDR3 loop reads CASSGDREVFPRELFF. The CDR3 coding sequence is TGTGCCAGCAGCGGAGACAGGGAGGTGTTCCCTAGGGAGCTGTTTTTT.

The chain is built from TRBV11-2 and TRBJ2-7; no definite D call. The CDR3 is made up of 13 amino acids. Trimming stripped 2 bases from V and 2 bases from J, with 7 bases between. The germline V gene encodes CDR1 SGHAT and CDR2 FQNNGV. In DNA form, the CDR3 reads TGTGCCAGCAGCTTACAGGTTACCTACGAGCAGTACTTC. The encoded protein is CASSLQVTYEQYF. Using reference TRBV11-2 and TRBJ2-7 for the parts outside the CDR3, the full variable domain is EAGVAQSPRYKIIEKRQSVAFWCNPISGHATLYWYQQILGQGPKLLIQFQNNGVVDDSQLPKDRFSAERLKGVDSTLKIQPAKLEDSAVYLCASSLQVTYEQYFGPGTRLTVT.

The J gene is TRBJ2-7, the V gene TRBV27, with TRBD1 as a possible D gene (5 bases). V lost 6 bases and J 0 bases, leaving 18 bases between the germline ends. CDR3 length: 16 amino acids. Germline values: CDR1 MNHEY, CDR2 SMNVEV (reference sequence). CDR3 DNA sequence: TGTGCCAGCAGAGATCTGCGGTCTAGGGGCTCCTACGAGCAGTACTTC. It encodes CASRDLRSRGSYEQYF.

The V call is TRBV5-1, the J call TRBJ2-2; D is perhaps TRBD2 (6 bases). Per the germline V gene, CDR1 is SGHRS and CDR2 is YFSETQ. V lost 0 bases and J lost 1, with 7 bases in between. There are 15 residues in the CDR3. The CDR3 nucleotides are TGCGCCAGCAGCTTGGGCGGGGTGAACACCGGGGAGCTGTTTTTT. Amino acid sequence: CASSLGGVNTGELFF.

The chain combines TRBV4-2 with TRBJ1-3; D might be TRBD1 (6 bases). In germline, CDR1 is LGHNA, CDR2 YNFKEQ. The ends were cut back, 1 base at V and 1 base at J, with 11 bases in the middle. The CDR3 has 16 residues. The CDR3 nucleotides read TGTGCCAGCAGCCAAGGCGCAGGGGATTCTGGAAACACCATATATTTT. It codes for CASSQGAGDSGNTIYF.

V usage is TRBV19 and J usage is TRBJ2-7; perhaps TRBD2 as D (6 bases). The CDR3 is 14 amino acids. V shed 3 bases and J shed 1 base, with 10 bases lying between them. Germline V gene lookup returns CDR1 LNHDA and CDR2 SQIVND (reference sequence). The CDR3 loop is CASSITGESYEQYF. CDR3 coding DNA: TGTGCCAGTAGTATCACGGGGGAATCCTACGAGCAGTACTTC.

The CDR3 nucleotides read TGTGCCAGCAGCGGCGGGGGGAACGGGGGGGCCGCGGGGGAGCTGTTTTTT. Residues: CASSGGGNGGAAGELFF. This chain joins TRBV9 and TRBJ2-2; 8 bases align to TRBD2. The J segment lost 8 bases and the V segment lost 3 bases, leaving 15 bases of the junction unmatched. Looked up from germline, CDR1 is SGDLS and CDR2 is YYNGEE. The CDR3 sequence is 17 residues long.

This clone was observed a few times. The chain employs TRBV7-9 and TRBJ1-5; D possibly corresponds to TRBD1 (5 bases). The CDR3 sequence is 15 residues long. Germline values: CDR1 SEHNR, CDR2 FQNEAQ (reference sequence). Trimming removed 5 bases from V and 2 bases from J, with 13 bases in between. DNA of the CDR3: TGTGCCAGCAGCCCGGGACTGGAGGGCAATCAGCCCCAGCATTTT. It codes for CASSPGLEGNQPQHF.

The chain is built from TRBV19 and TRBJ2-1, with TRBD1 matching over 9 bases. With V trimmed by 8 bases and J by 3 bases, 2 bases remained unmatched. Looked up from germline, CDR1 is LNHDA and CDR2 is SQIVND (reference sequence). The CDR3 has 13 amino acids. The CDR3 DNA reads as TGTGCCAGTGGGACAGGGAACTACAATGAGCAGTTCTTC. It translates to CASGTGNYNEQFF.

The chain has TRBV4-1 and TRBJ1-1; 11 positions match TRBD1. Germline values: CDR1 MGHRA, CDR2 YSYEKL. Trimming cost V 4 bases and J 7 bases; bases outside gene matches: 8. The CDR3 has 15 amino acids. In DNA, the CDR3 is TGCGCCAGCAGCCCAACTGGACAGGGGGCTGTTGAAGCTTTCTTT. Translating it yields CASSPTGQGAVEAFF.

The CDR3 DNA is TGCGCCAGCAGCCAGTCGGAGGGGGGGGGCTACGAGCAGTACTTC. Its translation: CASSQSEGGGYEQYF. V is TRBV4-1 and J is TRBJ2-7, with TRBD2 as a possible D gene (7 bases). Trimming left V 3 bases short and J 3 bases short, with 15 bases between. This CDR3 is built from 15 residues. Germline V lookup: CDR1 MGHRA, CDR2 YSYEKL.

This chain uses TRBV29-1 with TRBJ1-3; the D is unclear. Trimming took off 6 bases at V and 0 bases at J, with 3 bases between the two ends. Germline lookup yields CDR1 SQVTM and CDR2 ANQGSEA. The CDR3 covers 11 residues. CDR3 protein: CSVYSGNTIYF. The CDR3 DNA sequence: TGCAGCGTGTACTCTGGAAACACCATATATTTT.

This rearrangement joins TRBV28 to TRBJ2-7; D gene unclear. Germline lookup yields CDR1 MDHEN and CDR2 SYDVKM. This CDR3 has 15 residues. V lost 6 bases to trimming and J lost 3 bases, with 18 bases between them. The CDR3 protein is CASSRRPTGFYEQYF. In DNA, the CDR3 is TGTGCCAGCAGCCGTCGGCCGACTGGGTTCTACGAGCAGTACTTC. Looking up the rest from reference TRBV28 and TRBJ2-7 gives the full variable domain: DVKVTQSSRYLVKRTGEKVFLECVQDMDHENMFWYRQDPGLGLRLIYFSYDVKMKEKGDIPEGYSVSREKKERFSLILESASTNQTSMYLCASSRRPTGFYEQYFGPGTRLTVT.

The rearrangement uses TRBV28 and TRBJ2-7; the match to TRBD2 covers 9 bases. Germline V gene lookup returns CDR1 MDHEN and CDR2 SYDVKM. The CDR3 is made up of 18 amino acids. The V and J ends lost 4 bases and 2 bases, in that order; junction bases with no gene match: 15. The CDR3 sequence: CASSSYSGTSPDPYEQYF. In DNA form, the CDR3 reads TGTGCCAGCAGTTCCTACTCCGGGACTAGCCCCGACCCCTACGAGCAGTACTTC.

The chain is built from TRBV2 and TRBJ2-7; 12 nucleotides align to TRBD2. The CDR3 covers 13 residues. The germline V gene has CDR1 SNHLY and CDR2 FYNNEI. Losses at the gene ends were 6 bases for V and 6 bases for J; bases not matched to a gene: 3. CDR3 region: CASSRTSGAEQYF. CDR3 DNA: TGTGCCAGCAGCCGGACTAGCGGGGCCGAGCAGTACTTC. The whole variable domain, remainder taken from reference TRBV2 and TRBJ2-7, is EPEVTQTPSHQVTQMGQEVILRCVPISNHLYFYWYRQILGQKVEFLVSFYNNEISEKSEIFDDQFSVERPDGSNFTLKIRSTKLEDSAMYFCASSRTSGAEQYFGPGTRLTVT.

The chain couples TRBV2 to TRBJ2-3, with 13 positions matching TRBD2. This CDR3 has 18 residues. Trimming removed 7 bases from V and 1 base from J; junction bases left unmatched: 11. CDR1 and CDR2 from the germline V gene are SNHLY and FYNNEI. CDR3 DNA sequence: TGTGCCAGCAAGCCGCCCACTACTAGCGGGGGGGGCACAGATACGCAGTATTTT. The encoded protein is CASKPPTTSGGGTDTQYF.